Below are 5 T cell receptor beta chains sequenced from a single sample in a study of T cell responses to AZD1222 COVID-19 vaccine. The data were produced by immunoSEQ multiplex PCR, yet TCRdb's version contains in-frame clones alone and is incomplete. Found here are about 150,000 clones, about nine tenths of them singletons; the top ten hold 5% to 5.5%. This material consisted of peripheral blood, taken on day 0 of AZD1222 vaccination. The receptors come from an adult in good health.

This clone was counted only a few times. The chain combines TRBV23-1 with TRBJ1-6; D is unresolved. TRBV23-1 carries the ORF label, with uncertain function. The V and J ends lost 0 bases and 5 bases respectively, with 14 bases between them. The CDR3 spans 17 residues. The CDR3 loop reads CASSQSIGSPHNSPLHF. CDR3 nucleotide sequence: TGCGCCAGCAGTCAATCAATCGGATCGCCCCATAATTCACCCCTCCACTTT.

The chain is built from TRBV4-2 and TRBJ2-1; the D gene is possibly TRBD2 (5 bases). V lost 4 bases to trimming and J lost 6 bases, with 16 bases between them. The CDR3 is 15 amino acids. Germline lookup yields CDR1 LGHNA and CDR2 YNFKEQ. The CDR3 loop reads CASSPGSAEPNEQFF. CDR3 in DNA: TGTGCCAGCAGCCCGGGAAGCGCGGAACCCAATGAGCAGTTCTTC.

The chain employs TRBV18 and TRBJ2-3; 8 nucleotides match TRBD1. The CDR3 has 16 amino acids. V shed 0 bases, J shed 6 bases, and the junction held 8 bases outside the gene matches. The germline V gene encodes CDR1 KGHSH and CDR2 LQKENI. CDR3 amino acids: CASSPPYSGGGDTQYF. CDR3 in DNA: TGTGCCAGCTCACCACCATATTCAGGGGGCGGCGATACGCAGTATTTT. Filled out from reference TRBV18 and TRBJ2-3, the complete variable domain reads NAGVMQNPRHLVRRRGQEARLRCSPMKGHSHVYWYRQLPEEGLKFMVYLQKENIIDESGMPKERFSAEFPKEGPSILRIQQVVRGDSAAYFCASSPPYSGGGDTQYFGPGTRLTVL.

This chain uses TRBV7-2 with TRBJ2-3; D remains unclear. There are 12 residues in the CDR3. With 7 bases removed from V and 4 bases from J, the gap between germline ends came to 9 bases. From germline, CDR1 is SGHTA and CDR2 FQGNSA. The CDR3 protein is CASTPQADTQYF. The CDR3 bases are TGTGCCAGCACCCCGCAGGCAGATACGCAGTATTTT. Filled out from reference TRBV7-2 and TRBJ2-3, the complete variable domain reads GAGVSQSPSNKVTEKGKDVELRCDPISGHTALYWYRQSLGQGLEFLIYFQGNSAPDKSGLPSDRFSAERTGGSVSTLTIQRTQQEDSAVYLCASTPQADTQYFGPGTRLTVL.

V is TRBV7-2 and J is TRBJ1-1; no reliable D call. Trimming removed 6 bases at V and 2 bases at J, with 10 bases between. CDR1 is SGHTA, CDR2 FQGNSA, per germline. The CDR3 has 13 amino acids. This chain's CDR3 is CASSRRTNTEAFF. The CDR3 nucleotides are TGTGCCAGCAGTCGCCGGACTAACACTGAAGCTTTCTTT.